The 2 T cell receptor beta chains listed next were all sequenced from one sample in a study of T cell responses to AZD1222 COVID-19 vaccine (dated by TCRdb to 2020 to 2023). The method behind the library was the immunoSEQ multiplex PCR assay. TCRdb carries this immuneACCESS record with in-frame sequences only. Its versions omit some clonotypes, under half of them owing to an unresolved V gene in the studies checked, with the rest unexplained. The sample data list about 190,000 clones, and roughly 93% of these were observed just once. The ten largest clones add up to roughly 0.99% of the sample. The time point label for this specimen denotes: baseline before first vaccination. The sequences come from peripheral blood, collected on day 0 of AZD1222 vaccination. These receptors all come from an adult in good health.

The rearrangement links TRBV18 to TRBJ2-1; D gene ambiguous. V dropped 5 bases and J dropped 7 bases, with 9 bases sitting between them. The CDR3 covers 12 residues. Germline values: CDR1 KGHSH, CDR2 LQKENI. The chain's CDR3 is CASSNMQNEQFF. CDR3 DNA sequence: TGTGCCAGCTCAAATATGCAGAATGAGCAGTTCTTC.

This chain links TRBV27 with TRBJ2-3; no definite D call. The CDR3 contains 14 residues. Germline CDR1 MNHEY, CDR2 SMNVEV (reference sequence). V was cut by 8 bases and J by 1 base, with 13 bases left in between. The CDR3, as DNA: TGTGCCAGCCGTGTGAGGATCGGCACAGATACGCAGTATTTT. Translation gives CASRVRIGTDTQYF.